The count of the clone carrying this T cell receptor beta chain is one. Its antigen is undetermined. At one boundary the junction diverges from the germline segment, which might be a read error. There are 13 residues in the CDR3. In germline, CDR1 is SEHNR, CDR2 FQNEAQ (reference sequence). Every immunoSEQ plate was one replicate of a subset's evenly spread DNA. Study processing details: ImmunoSEQ sequences covered only the junction and lacked quality scores; filtering therefore differed. Only in-frame clones appear in the TCRdb table, and some are missing; sequencing was by immunoSEQ multiplex PCR. The V and J calls and clone size are taken from that table; D and trimming were inferred from the DNA. This table has around 1.1 million clones, about 80% appearing once. The sample is drawn from a study of shared clonotypes between healthy human individuals. Turning to the study itself: Used for every donor were three CD4 naive, three CD4 memory, two CD8 naive and one CD8 memory plate. Findings and caveats of the study: Clonotypes not shared had lower generation probabilities than those common to all four donors.

The rearrangement links TRBV7-9 to TRBJ2-7; 7 nucleotides match TRBD1. Sequenced sample: memory CD4+ T cells from PBMCs. The subset is: CD45RA-negative fraction. This TCR was recovered from a man between 18 and 35 years old in good health. Some clones in this sample may be carry-over from other donors' samples. CDR3: CASSPPTDRAVTF. The CDR3 nucleotides read TGTGCCAGCAGCCCACCAACCGACAGGGCCGTAACCTTC.